This T cell receptor (beta chain) emerged from a study of beta chain features in type 1 diabetes. Study-wide results and limits: Researchers cautioned that cDNA sequencing could over-represent cells with high TCR expression. TCRB CDR3s from Type 1 diabetes patients were moderately but significantly shorter in all four CD4+ subsets.

Trimming at V came to 4 bases and at J to 3 bases, leaving 0 bases not matched to a gene. CDR1 is SQVTM, CDR2 ANQGSEA, per germline. The CDR3 loop spans 13 amino acids. Reverse transcribing all isolated RNA meant expressed TCRB transcripts were sequenced. Only in-frame clones appear in the TCRdb table, and some are missing; sequencing was by immunoSEQ multiplex PCR. The sample lists more than 250,000 clones; around 25% were seen once. With regard to this clone: What it binds is not known. This sample also contains other DNA sequences that code for the same CDR3.

Purity of each sorted population was above 98%. This TCR derives from a young woman with type 1 diabetes. The rearrangement links TRBV29-1 to TRBJ2-7, with TRBD2 identical over 13 bases. Sequenced: naive CD4+ T cells from blood. This CDR3 is CSVGTSGSYEQYF. The CDR3 DNA reads TGCAGCGTTGGGACTAGCGGGAGCTACGAGCAGTACTTC.